This entry concerns a single T cell receptor (beta chain). The length of the CDR3 is 15 residues. Germline values: CDR1 ENHRY, CDR2 SYGVKD. Between the trimmed V and J ends, which lost 4 bases and 1 base, there was a span of 11 bases. The data were obtained in a study of blood T cell repertoires in COVID-19. Generated by immunoSEQ multiplex PCR, the TCRdb table keeps only in-frame clones and is missing some. This sample has approximately 210,000 clones; approximately 85% occur once, and the top ten carry 6% to 8.5%. The sequenced sample consisted of peripheral blood. This clonotype was sampled from a woman aged 45-59 years with active or convalescent COVID-19. V usage is TRBV10-3 and J usage is TRBJ1-3, with TRBD1 as a possible D gene (5 bases). CDR3 amino acids: CAISGQRGSGNTIYF. The DNA for the CDR3 is TGTGCCATCAGTGGACAGAGAGGTTCTGGAAACACCATATATTTT.